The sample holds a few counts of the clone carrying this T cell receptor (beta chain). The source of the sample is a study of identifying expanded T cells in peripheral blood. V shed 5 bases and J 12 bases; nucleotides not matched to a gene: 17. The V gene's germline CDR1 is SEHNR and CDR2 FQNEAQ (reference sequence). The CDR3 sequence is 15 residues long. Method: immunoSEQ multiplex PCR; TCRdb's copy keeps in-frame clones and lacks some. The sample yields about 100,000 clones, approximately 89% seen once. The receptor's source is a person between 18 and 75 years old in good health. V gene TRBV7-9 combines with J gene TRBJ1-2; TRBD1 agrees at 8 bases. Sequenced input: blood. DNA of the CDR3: TGTGCCAGCAGCCGAGCGGGACAGGCGCTAAATAGTAACACCTTC. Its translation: CASSRAGQALNSNTF. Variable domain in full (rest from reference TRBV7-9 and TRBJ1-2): DTGVSQNPRHKITKRGQNVTFRCDPISEHNRLYWYRQTLGQGPEFLTYFQNEAQLEKSRLLSDRFSAERPKGSFSTLEIQRTEQGDSAMYLCASSRAGQALNSNTFGSGTRLTVV.